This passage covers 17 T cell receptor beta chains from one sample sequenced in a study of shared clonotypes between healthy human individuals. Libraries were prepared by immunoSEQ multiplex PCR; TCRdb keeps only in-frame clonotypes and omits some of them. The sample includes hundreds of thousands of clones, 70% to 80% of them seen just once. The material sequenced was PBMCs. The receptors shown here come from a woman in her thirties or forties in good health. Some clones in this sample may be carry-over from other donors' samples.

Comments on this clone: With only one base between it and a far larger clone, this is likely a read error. In DNA, the CDR3 is TGTGCCAGCAGCCCTCAGCCCCAGGAGACCCGGTACTTC. Translating it yields CASSPQPQETRYF. The chain joins TRBV6-6 to TRBJ2-5; D gene uncertain. Per germline, CDR1 MNHNY and CDR2 SVGAGI (reference sequence). CDR3 length: 13 amino acids.

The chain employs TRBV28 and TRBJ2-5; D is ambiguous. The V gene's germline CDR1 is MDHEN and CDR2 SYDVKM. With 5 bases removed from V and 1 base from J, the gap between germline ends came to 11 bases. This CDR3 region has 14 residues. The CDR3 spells CASSRLPFQETQYF. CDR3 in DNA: TGTGCCAGCAGTAGACTGCCCTTCCAAGAGACCCAGTACTTC.

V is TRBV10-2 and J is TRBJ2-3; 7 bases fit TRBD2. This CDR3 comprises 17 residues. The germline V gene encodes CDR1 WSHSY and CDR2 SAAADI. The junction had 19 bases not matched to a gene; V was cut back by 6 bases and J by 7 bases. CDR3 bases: TGCGCCAGCAGGAATAAGAAGCGGGGCTCAGACCGTAATACGCAGTATTTT. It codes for CASRNKKRGSDRNTQYF.

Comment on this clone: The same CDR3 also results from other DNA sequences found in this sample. The CDR3 protein is CASSPGQLNTEAFF. The CDR3 DNA follows: TGTGCCAGCTCACCGGGACAGCTGAACACTGAAGCTTTCTTT. The chain is built from TRBV18 and TRBJ1-1, with 7 bases that match TRBD1. Germline V lookup: CDR1 KGHSH, CDR2 LQKENI. V gave up 3 bases and J gave up 0 bases; unmatched junction bases: 1. The CDR3 contains 14 residues.

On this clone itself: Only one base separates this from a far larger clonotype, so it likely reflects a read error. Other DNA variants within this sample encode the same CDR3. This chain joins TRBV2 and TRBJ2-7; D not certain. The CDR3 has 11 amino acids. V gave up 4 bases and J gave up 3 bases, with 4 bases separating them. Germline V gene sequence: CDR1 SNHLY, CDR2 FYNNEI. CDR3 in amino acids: CASSALYEQYF. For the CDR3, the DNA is TGTGCCAGCAGTGCCCTCTACGAGCAGTACTTC. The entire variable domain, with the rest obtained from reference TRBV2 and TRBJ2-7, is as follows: EPEVTQTPSHQVTQMGQEVILRCVPISNHLYFYWYRQILGQKVEFLVSFYNNEISEKSEIFDDQFSVERPDGSNFTLKIRSTKLEDSAMYFCASSALYEQYFGPGTRLTVT.

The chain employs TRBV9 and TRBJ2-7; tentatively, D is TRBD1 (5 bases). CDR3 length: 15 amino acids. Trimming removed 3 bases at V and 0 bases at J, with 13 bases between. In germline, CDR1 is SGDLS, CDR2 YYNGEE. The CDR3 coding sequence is TGTGCCAGCAGCGCCGATCTAGGGGACTCCTACGAGCAGTACTTC. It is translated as CASSADLGDSYEQYF.

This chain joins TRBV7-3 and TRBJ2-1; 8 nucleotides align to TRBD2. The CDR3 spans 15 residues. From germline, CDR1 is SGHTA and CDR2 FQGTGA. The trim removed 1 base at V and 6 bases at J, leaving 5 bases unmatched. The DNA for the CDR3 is TGTGCCAGCAGCTTAATGCCGGGAGGGGTCAATGAGCAGTTCTTC. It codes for CASSLMPGGVNEQFF.

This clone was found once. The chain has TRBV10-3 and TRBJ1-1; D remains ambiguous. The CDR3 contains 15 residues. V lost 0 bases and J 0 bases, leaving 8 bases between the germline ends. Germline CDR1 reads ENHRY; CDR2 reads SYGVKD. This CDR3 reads CAISESGGVNTEAFF. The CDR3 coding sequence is TGTGCCATCAGTGAGTCGGGCGGGGTGAACACTGAAGCTTTCTTT.

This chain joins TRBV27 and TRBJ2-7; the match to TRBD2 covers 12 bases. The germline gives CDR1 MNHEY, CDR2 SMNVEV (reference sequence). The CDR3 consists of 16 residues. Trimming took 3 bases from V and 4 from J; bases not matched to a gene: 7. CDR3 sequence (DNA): TGTGCCAGCAGTTTGCAGAGGACTAGCGGGGAATACGAGCAGTACTTC. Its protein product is CASSLQRTSGEYEQYF.

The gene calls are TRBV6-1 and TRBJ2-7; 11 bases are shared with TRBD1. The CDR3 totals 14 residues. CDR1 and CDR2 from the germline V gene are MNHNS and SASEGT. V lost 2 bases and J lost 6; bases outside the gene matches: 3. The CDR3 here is CASSELGTGGEQYF. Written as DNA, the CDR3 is TGTGCCAGCAGTGAACTAGGGACAGGGGGCGAGCAGTACTTC.

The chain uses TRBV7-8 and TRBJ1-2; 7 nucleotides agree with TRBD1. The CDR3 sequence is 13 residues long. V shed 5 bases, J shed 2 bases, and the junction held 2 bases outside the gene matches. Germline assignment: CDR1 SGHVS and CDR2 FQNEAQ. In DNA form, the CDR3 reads TGTGCCAGCAGCAAGGACAGGAACTATGGCTACACCTTC. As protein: CASSKDRNYGYTF.

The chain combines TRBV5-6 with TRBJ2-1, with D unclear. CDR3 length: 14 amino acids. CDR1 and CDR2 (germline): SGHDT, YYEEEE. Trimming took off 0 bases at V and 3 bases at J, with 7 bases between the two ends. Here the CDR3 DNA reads TGTGCCAGCAGCTTGGAACACATCTACAATGAGCAGTTCTTC. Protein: CASSLEHIYNEQFF.

CDR3 loop: CASSSSGTGGVGNQPQHF. CDR3 nucleotide sequence: TGTGCCAGCAGTTCCTCAGGGACAGGGGGCGTTGGGAATCAGCCCCAGCATTTT. The V gene is TRBV28, the J gene TRBJ1-5; 12 bases map to TRBD1. V gave up 4 bases and J gave up 4 bases; unmatched junction bases: 11. This CDR3 spans 18 amino acids. Per the germline V gene, CDR1 is MDHEN and CDR2 is SYDVKM. Based on the CDR3 plus reference TRBV28 and TRBJ1-5, the full variable domain is DVKVTQSSRYLVKRTGEKVFLECVQDMDHENMFWYRQDPGLGLRLIYFSYDVKMKEKGDIPEGYSVSREKKERFSLILESASTNQTSMYLCASSSSGTGGVGNQPQHFGDGTRLSIL.

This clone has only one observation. The CDR3 nucleotides read TGTGCCAGCAGCCCGACAGCTTCTGGAAACACCATATATTTT. This sequence encodes CASSPTASGNTIYF. The chain joins TRBV7-6 to TRBJ1-3; TRBD1 might be the D (5 bases). There are 14 residues in the CDR3. CDR1 and CDR2 from the germline V gene are SGHVS and FNYEAQ. The germline V and J ends were trimmed by 5 bases and 1 base, with 9 bases remaining between them. Variable domain in full (rest from reference TRBV7-6 and TRBJ1-3): GAGVSQSPRYKVTKRGQDVALRCDPISGHVSLYWYRQALGQGPEFLTYFNYEAQQDKSGLPNDRFSAERPEGSISTLTIQRTEQRDSAMYRCASSPTASGNTIYFGEGSWLTVV.

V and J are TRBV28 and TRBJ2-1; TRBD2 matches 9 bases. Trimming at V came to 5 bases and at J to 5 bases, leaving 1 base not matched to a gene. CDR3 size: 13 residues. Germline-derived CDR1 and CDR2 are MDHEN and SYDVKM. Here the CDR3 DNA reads TGTGCCAGCAGTCGACTAGCGGACAATGAGCAGTTCTTC. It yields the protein CASSRLADNEQFF.

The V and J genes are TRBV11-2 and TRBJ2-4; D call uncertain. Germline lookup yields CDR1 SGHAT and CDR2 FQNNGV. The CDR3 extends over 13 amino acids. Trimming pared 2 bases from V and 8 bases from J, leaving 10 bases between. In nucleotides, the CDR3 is TGTGCCAGCAGCTTACCTAGGGCATACATTCAGTACTTC. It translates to CASSLPRAYIQYF.

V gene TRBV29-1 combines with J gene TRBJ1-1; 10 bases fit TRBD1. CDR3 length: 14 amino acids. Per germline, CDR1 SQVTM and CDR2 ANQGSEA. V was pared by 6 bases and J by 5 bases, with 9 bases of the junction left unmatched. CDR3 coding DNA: TGCAGCGTGGGGGGGGACAGGGGCTTTACTGAAGCTTTCTTT. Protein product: CSVGGDRGFTEAFF.